The rows below give T cell receptor beta chains drawn from one sample of a study of T cell repertoires in cytomegalovirus infection. No antigen is known for these receptors. Each CDR3 protein is one row after TCRdb ran MiXCR on the reads. This sample has around 800,000 distinct CDR3 sequences, with about 31% found just once. Material: cultured CD8+ T cells from PBMCs, obtained from culture after CMV antigen stimulation. These TCRs come from a human donor in good health (CMV status not recorded). Some clones in this sample may be carry-over from other donors' samples. Both conserved end residues are part of each CDR3. D genes are given only for firm matches. Where a row states a size, it is once, few, many or the class of an expanded clone; other rows omit it.

j_gene	abundance	d_gene	v_gene	CDR3nt	CDR3aa
TRBJ1-6	NA	NA	TRBV19	TGTGCCAGTGGGAAAAACAGGGAACTTCGTTCACCCCTCCACTTT	CASGKNRELRSPLHF
TRBJ2-3	many	TRBD2	TRBV12-3/TRBV12-4	TGTGCCAGCAGTTTAGGGGGGGGTACGCAGTATTTT	CASSLGGGTQYF
TRBJ1-1	NA	TRBD1	TRBV14	TGTGCCAGCAGCGGCCTGACAGGGGCGAGCACTGAAGCTTTCTTT	CASSGLTGASTEAFF
TRBJ2-2	few	NA	TRBV5-5	TGTGCCAGCTCCCGACCGGCGGCCGGGGAGCTGTTTTTT	CASSRPAAGELFF
TRBJ2-7	few	NA	TRBV12-3/TRBV12-4	TGTGCCAGCAAGATGGGGCACGAGCAGTACTTC	CASKMGHEQYF
TRBJ1-6	many	NA	TRBV12-3/TRBV12-4	TGTGCCAGCAGTTTCGGAGGGAGCTCCTATAATTCACCCCTCCACTTT	CASSFGGSSYNSPLHF
TRBJ2-3	many	NA	TRBV4-1	TGCGCCAGCAGCCAAGATCGTGCAGTCGTCACAGATACGCAGTATTTT	CASSQDRAVVTDTQYF
TRBJ2-1	NA	TRBD2	TRBV6-1	TGTGCCAGCGGGACTAGCGATTCTAATGAGCAGTTCTTC	CASGTSDSNEQFF
TRBJ2-2	NA	TRBD1	TRBV5-5	TGTGCCAGCAGCTTTCCCGTGGGACAGGGGTCCGGGGAGCTGTTTTTT	CASSFPVGQGSGELFF
TRBJ1-3	NA	NA	TRBV9	TGTGCCAGCAGCGCCTTAGAACGGGGAAACACCATATATTTT	CASSALERGNTIYF
TRBJ2-5	few	NA	TRBV12-3/TRBV12-4	TGTGCCAGCAGTTTCCTGGACGGGCAAGAGACCCAGTACTTC	CASSFLDGQETQYF
TRBJ2-7	few	TRBD1	TRBV11-1	TGTGCCAGCAGCTTCGGACAGGACGAGCAGTACTTC	CASSFGQDEQYF
TRBJ2-5	once	TRBD2	TRBV7-9	TGTGCCAGCAGCCCGCTGACTAGCGGGGGGAAAGAGACCCAGTACTTC	CASSPLTSGGKETQYF
TRBJ2-6	many	NA	TRBV19	TGTGCCAGTAGTCCGAGGGTCCGCTCTGGGGCCAACGTCCTGACTTTC	CASSPRVRSGANVLTF
TRBJ2-2	NA	NA	TRBV15	TGTGCCACCAGCAGAGATTTCGGGACACTTAACACCGGGGAGCTGTTTTTT	CATSRDFGTLNTGELFF
TRBJ1-2	few	NA	TRBV23-1	TGCGCCAGCACCCGGGGCTGTTCCCTCTATGGCTACACCTTC	CASTRGCSLYGYTF
TRBJ1-6	few	NA	TRBV5-6	TGTGCCAGCAGCTTGTCCCAGGGATTTGTTTCACCCCTCCACTTT	CASSLSQGFVSPLHF
TRBJ2-1	NA	NA	TRBV7-4	TGTGCCAGCAGCTTACAGGCCCATGAGCAGTTCTTC	CASSLQAHEQFF
TRBJ2-3	few	NA	TRBV6-2/TRBV6-3	TGTGCCAGCAGTTACTTGTCAACTACTAGCACAGATACGCAGTATTTT	CASSYLSTTSTDTQYF
TRBJ1-2	NA	TRBD1	TRBV13	TGTGCCAGCAGCATCGGGACAGGGGGTAACTATGGCTACACCTTC	CASSIGTGGNYGYTF
TRBJ2-3	NA	NA	TRBV3-1	TGTGCCAGCAGCCAACCAATAGGCGAGAGTACAGATACGCAGTATTTT	CASSQPIGESTDTQYF
TRBJ2-1	NA	TRBD2	TRBV5-1	TGCGCCAGCAGCTTGGGAGCTAGCGGGGGGGCTAATGAGCAGTTCTTC	CASSLGASGGANEQFF
TRBJ1-5	NA	TRBD1	TRBV10-3	TGTGCCACCAAACCGGGACAGAGCTATAGCAATCAGCCCCAGCATTTT	CATKPGQSYSNQPQHF
TRBJ2-5	NA	TRBD2	TRBV11-1	TGTGCCAGCAGCTTAGAGTCGGGACTAGCCCAACTCCAAGAGACCCAGTACTTC	CASSLESGLAQLQETQYF
TRBJ1-1	NA	TRBD1	TRBV20-1	TGCAGTGCTAGCGAAATCGACAGGGGGGCTGAAGCTTTCTTT	CSASEIDRGAEAFF
TRBJ2-1	few	TRBD2	TRBV6-1	TGTGCCAGCAGTGAATTGCCCGGACTAGCGACATTCTTC	CASSELPGLATFF
TRBJ1-5	NA	TRBD1	TRBV25-1	TGTGCCAGCAGTGAATCAGGGGGGTCTAGCAATCAGCCCCAGCATTTT	CASSESGGSSNQPQHF
TRBJ1-5	NA	NA	TRBV19	TGTGCCAGTTACAGGGTCGGGGGAAATCAGCCCCAGCATTTT	CASYRVGGNQPQHF
TRBJ2-1	NA	NA	TRBV2	TGTGCCAGCAAGGGGGTCCTCTCCTACAATGAGCAGTTCTTC	CASKGVLSYNEQFF
TRBJ1-6	few	NA	TRBV27	TGTGCCAGTCAGCGGACTTGGTTTGATCCTAATAATTCACCCCTCCACTTT	CASQRTWFDPNNSPLHF
TRBJ2-1	NA	TRBD1	TRBV11-3	TGTGCCAGCAGCCCGACAACAGGGGGGCTAGAGGCCAATGAGCAGTTCTTC	CASSPTTGGLEANEQFF
TRBJ2-2	NA	TRBD1	TRBV4-3	TGCGCCAGCAGCCAAGAGGAACAGGGGAGAAAAACCGGGGAGCTGTTTTTT	CASSQEEQGRKTGELFF
TRBJ1-2	few	TRBD1	TRBV10-2	TGCGCCAGCAGGCCCCGGAACCGGGACAGGGATGGCTACACCTTC	CASRPRNRDRDGYTF
TRBJ2-6	once	TRBD1	TRBV5-6	TGTGCCAGCAGTCCTAACAGGGGGCCCTTCCCCACTGGGGCCAACGTCCTGACTTTC	CASSPNRGPFPTGANVLTF
TRBJ2-1	NA	NA	TRBV6-5	TGTGCCAGCAGTGTCGACATGGGCTCCTACAATGAGCAGTTCTTC	CASSVDMGSYNEQFF
TRBJ1-1	NA	NA	TRBV9	TGTGCCAGCAGCGTAGAGGGGGGCGCGGGTACTGAAGCTTTCTTT	CASSVEGGAGTEAFF
TRBJ2-3	few	NA	TRBV5-4	TGTGCCAGCAGCGGAGACCCGGGGGGCCACGCAGATACGCAGTATTTT	CASSGDPGGHADTQYF
TRBJ1-6	many	NA	TRBV10-3	TGTGCCATCAGGAGACACTTGAGCTCCTATAATTCACCCCTCCACTTT	CAIRRHLSSYNSPLHF
TRBJ1-1	NA	NA	TRBV20-1	TGCAGTGCTGAGACTCGCCGGGGCACCAGGGACACTGAAGCTTTCTTT	CSAETRRGTRDTEAFF
TRBJ1-4	NA	TRBD1	TRBV4-3	TGCGCCAGCAGCATCGACCCGGGACAGGGCTTTGAAAAACTGTTTTTT	CASSIDPGQGFEKLFF
TRBJ1-1	NA	TRBD1	TRBV6-5	TGTGCCAGCACCATTACAGGGGGCACGGACACTGAAGCTTTCTTT	CASTITGGTDTEAFF
TRBJ2-3	few	TRBD2	TRBV7-9	TGTGCCAGCAGCCATTGGGGAGGGCCAGATACGCAGTATTTT	CASSHWGGPDTQYF
TRBJ1-1	few	TRBD1	TRBV7-3	TGTGCCAGCAGCACGGGACAGGGGGAGAGGGCTGAAGCTTTCTTT	CASSTGQGERAEAFF
TRBJ1-4	many	TRBD1	TRBV7-8	TGTGCCAGCAGCGTATACAGGGGAGCTAATGAAAAACTGTTTTTT	CASSVYRGANEKLFF
TRBJ2-1	NA	TRBD2	TRBV6-1	TGTGCCAACAGTTGGGGACTAGCCAATGAGCAGTTCTTC	CANSWGLANEQFF
TRBJ2-1	NA	TRBD2	TRBV2	TGTGCCAGCTTAGCGGGGAAAGACAATGAGCAGTTCTTC	CASLAGKDNEQFF
TRBJ2-2	few	NA	TRBV2	TGTGCCAGCAGTGATCGGACAGCCACCGGGGAGCTGTTTTTT	CASSDRTATGELFF
TRBJ1-2	many	NA	TRBV12-3/TRBV12-4	TGTGCCAGCAGTTTCCCAGGGGAAAATGGCTACACCTTC	CASSFPGENGYTF
TRBJ1-2	NA	TRBD1	TRBV9	TGTGCCAGCTTCTCTTCGGGACAGGGATATGGCTACACCTTC	CASFSSGQGYGYTF
TRBJ1-1	few	NA	TRBV20-1	TGCAGTGCTAGAGAAAGGGGCGGCACTGAAGCTTTCTTT	CSARERGGTEAFF
TRBJ2-3	many	NA	TRBV7-8	TGTGCCAGCTATTTTGTCCCAGATACGCAGTATTTT	CASYFVPDTQYF
TRBJ2-1	NA	NA	TRBV28	TGTGCCAGCAGGCAACTCCGGGGAGCCTACAATGAGCAGTTCTTC	CASRQLRGAYNEQFF
TRBJ1-2	NA	NA	TRBV6-5	TGTGCCAGCAGTTACTCTGGGCAGCTACTATCTAACTATGGCTACACCTTC	CASSYSGQLLSNYGYTF
TRBJ1-2	NA	NA	TRBV11-2	TGTGCCAGCAGCTTAGTTGGGGGTCCGGACTATGGCTACACCTTC	CASSLVGGPDYGYTF
TRBJ2-2	few	TRBD1	TRBV15	TGTGCCACCAGCAGGGACAGGGTAAACGGGGAGCTGTTTTTT	CATSRDRVNGELFF
TRBJ1-4	many	NA	TRBV7-2	TGTGCCAGCAGCTTAGTACACAGGGCGGAAATTGAAAAACTGTTTTTT	CASSLVHRAEIEKLFF
TRBJ2-1	NA	NA	TRBV7-3	TGTGCCAGCAGCTTAAACCACGGCTACAATGAGCAGTTCTTC	CASSLNHGYNEQFF
TRBJ2-7	NA	NA	TRBV6-6	TGTGCCAGCAGTTCCTGGACTGGAAGGGGCTACGAGCAGTACTTC	CASSSWTGRGYEQYF
TRBJ2-2	many	NA	TRBV6-5	TGTGCCAGCAGTTACTCGACCGGGGGCACCGGGGAGCTGTTTTTT	CASSYSTGGTGELFF
TRBJ1-3	NA	NA	TRBV27	TGTGCCAGCAGTCGGACAGACACTGGAAACACCATATATTTT	CASSRTDTGNTIYF